Given below is one T cell receptor beta chain in context. Other DNA variants within this sample encode the same CDR3. Each participant's cohort was designated according to participant-reported clinical history. The data originate from a study of blood T cell repertoires in COVID-19. Study information: There were acute and convalescent COVID-19 samples, and they came from the United States, Italy and Spain. Sources were T cells, B-cell-depleted T cells, or PBMCs; the material itself was cDNA or gDNA.

How the authors handled the data: Reference gene primers were amplified, and this amplification served to estimate nucleated cell counts. The method was immunoSEQ multiplex PCR; TCRdb's version includes in-frame clones alone and lacks a portion of them. V and J calls and clone size follow that table, whereas D and trimming were derived from the DNA. Of fewer than 350,000 clones listed, about nine tenths are singletons. The sequencing input was PBMCs or T cells enriched from blood (not recorded which). This TCR came from a woman aged 25 to 39 who had been exposed to COVID-19.

CDR3 DNA: TGCAGCGTTGTTAGCGGGATCTACGAGCAGTACTTC. This encodes CSVVSGIYEQYF. The genes are TRBV29-1 and TRBJ2-7; 8 bases agree with TRBD2. There are 12 residues in the CDR3. V was pared by 4 bases and J by 3 bases, with 2 bases of the junction left unmatched. From germline, CDR1 is SQVTM and CDR2 ANQGSEA.